This T cell receptor beta chain was recovered during a study of breast tumors, draining lymph nodes, adjacent tissues listed by TCRdb under 2016. About the study as a whole: The study compared TCR beta repertoires across tumor, adjacent nontumor tissue and axillary lymph nodes from breast cancer patients. The study aimed to assess the relationships and possible T-cell exchange between tumor, surrounding tissue and draining lymph node repertoires in human breast cancer. Paper-wide results and their limitations: Tumor and nontumor tissue repertoires were significantly more similar in luminal-like than in basal-like breast cancer. Tumor T-cell repertoires showed less diversity than lymph node repertoires and more diversity than nontumor tissue repertoires, and tumor T-cell repertoires showed preferential V and J gene usage. Rather than being directly demonstrated, the conclusion that tumor T cells originate in lymph nodes was presented as consistent with a hypothesis. The data were considered consistent with most tumor T cells being derived from the lymph node and subsequently expanding within tumor tissue.

The lymph node samples were taken from the axillary draining lymph nodes of breast cancer patients. Instrument used: Illumina HiSeq 2000. TCR beta chain libraries were generated by multiplex PCR amplification. The amplified TCR beta chain products were analyzed by high-throughput sequencing. TCRdb passed the public sequencing reads through fastp at Q25 and MiXCR, retaining productive beta sequences. Each record represents a unique CDR3 protein, reported with the most common genes and DNA among its rows. The table for this sample lists under 110,000 distinct CDR3 sequences; 30% of them were counted only once. The ten largest clonotypes hold approximately 5% of the sample. This clonotype came up many times. The antigen this receptor binds is unknown. Base qualities are missing; no much larger clone stands one base away. From cysteine to phenylalanine, the CDR3 is 15 amino acids long. The read is trimmed to its CDR3 DNA, 45 bases read in frame from base 1. Per the germline V gene, MGHRA is the CDR1 and YSYEKL is the CDR2. Trimming leaves V shorter by 2 bases and J shorter by 5 bases, with the junction holding 7 bases beyond the gene matches.

Sequencing was performed on axillary lymph node tissue. The chain couples TRBV4-1 to TRBJ2-7; 9 middle bases align to TRBD2. The clonotype comes from a female donor with breast cancer. Some clones in this sample may be carry-over from other donors' samples. The DNA sequence is TGCGCCAGCAGCCAAAGGCTAGCGGGACGAGACGAGCAGTACTTC. This codes for CASSQRLAGRDEQYF.